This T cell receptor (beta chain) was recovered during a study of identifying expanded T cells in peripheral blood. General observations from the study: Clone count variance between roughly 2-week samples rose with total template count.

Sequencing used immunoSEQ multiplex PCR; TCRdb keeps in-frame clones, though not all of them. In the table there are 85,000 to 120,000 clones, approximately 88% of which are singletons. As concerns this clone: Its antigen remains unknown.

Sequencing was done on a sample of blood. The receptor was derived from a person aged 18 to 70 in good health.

The CDR3 sequence is CASMGEGHGVELFF. Written as DNA, the CDR3 is TGTGCCAGCATGGGGGAGGGACACGGGGTTGAACTGTTTTTT. The chain links TRBV6-6 to TRBJ1-4; D possibly corresponds to TRBD1 (6 bases). Trimming took off 7 bases at V and 12 bases at J, with 21 bases between the two ends. The CDR3 contains 14 residues. Germline lookup yields CDR1 MNHNY and CDR2 SVGAGI (reference sequence).